The 18 T cell receptor beta chains presented below share a single source sample, sequenced in a study of identical twins. TCRdb recomputed calls from the 5' RACE reads with MiXCR, one row per CDR3 protein. This table has some 460,000 distinct CDR3 sequences, 11% to 15% appearing once. These data were likewise used in another study, on yellow fever vaccine responses in identical twins.

The specimen sequenced was CD4+ T cells sorted from blood. The receptors were sampled from a woman under 30 in good health.

The chain carries TRBV19 and TRBJ1-2; D gene uncertain. V shed 7 bases and J shed 8 bases, with 17 bases lying between them. The CDR3 spans 13 residues. Germline V gives CDR1 LNHDA, CDR2 SQIVND (reference sequence). CDR3 region: CASTLAATGGYTF. CDR3 sequence (DNA): TGTGCCAGTACCCTGGCGGCTACTGGGGGCTACACCTTC.

This sequence joins TRBV28 and TRBJ2-2; 7 bases are shared with TRBD2. V dropped 7 bases and J dropped 2; count of bases not matched to a gene: 13. CDR1 and CDR2 from the germline V gene are MDHEN and SYDVKM. The CDR3 loop spans 17 amino acids. This chain's CDR3 is CASTEGPSGLNTGELFF. Written as DNA, the CDR3 is TGTGCCAGCACCGAGGGCCCTAGCGGCCTTAACACCGGGGAGCTGTTTTTT.

CDR3 residues: CASSEGLEGDTQYF. The CDR3 coding sequence is TGTGCCAGCAGTGAGGGACTCGAGGGGGATACGCAGTATTTT. This chain links TRBV12-3 or TRBV12-4 with TRBJ2-3; D possibly corresponds to TRBD2 (6 bases). The V gene lost 5 bases and the J gene lost 6 bases, with 15 bases spanning the gap. The CDR3 extends over 14 amino acids.

This clonotype showed up just a few times. The CDR3 reads CASSPSAGRETQYF. In nucleotides, the CDR3 is TGTGCCAGCTCACCCTCCGCGGGGCGGGAGACCCAGTACTTC. The rearrangement joins TRBV18 to TRBJ2-5; maybe TRBD2 (6 bases). Trimming shortened V by 3 bases and J by 5 bases, and 13 bases separated the two germline ends. CDR3 length: 14 amino acids. Per germline, CDR1 KGHSH and CDR2 LQKENI.

V gene TRBV21-1 combines with J gene TRBJ2-2; TRBD1 is the table's D call, not checked against the DNA. TRBV21-1 is deemed a pseudogene. CDR3 length equals 15 residues. CDR3: CASSSLTGRVGELFF. The CDR3 region has the DNA TGTGCCAGCAGCTCGTTGACAGGGAGGGTCGGGGAGCTGTTTTTT.

In its sample, this clonotype was seen a few times. The chain recombines TRBV27 with TRBJ1-4; D remains unclear. Looked up from germline, CDR1 is MNHEY and CDR2 is SMNVEV (reference sequence). This CDR3 comprises 13 residues. V was cut by 2 bases and J by 8 bases, with 9 bases left in between. CDR3 sequence: CASSLLVSEKLFF. CDR3 DNA sequence: TGTGCCAGCAGTTTACTAGTATCGGAAAAACTGTTTTTT.

CDR3 DNA sequence: TGTGCCAGCAGCAGGCGGGAGAAAGCAGATACGCAGTATTTT. The encoded protein is CASSRREKADTQYF. The chain has TRBV11-3 and TRBJ2-3; 7 nucleotides align to TRBD2. Looked up from germline, CDR1 is SGHNT and CDR2 is YENEEA. V lost 5 bases to trimming and J lost 4 bases; unmatched junction nucleotides: 6. The CDR3 spans 14 residues.

In its sample, this clonotype was seen a few times. The CDR3 DNA follows: TGCGCCAGCAGCTCAATACGGGACAGTGAAGCTTTCTTT. Its translation is CASSSIRDSEAFF. The chain couples TRBV5-1 to TRBJ1-1; 7 bases fit TRBD1. The CDR3 has 13 amino acids. Losses at the gene ends were 3 bases for V and 7 bases for J; bases not matched to a gene: 6. Germline V gene lookup returns CDR1 SGHRS and CDR2 YFSETQ.

V usage is TRBV5-1 and J usage is TRBJ2-7; D is possibly TRBD1 (5 bases). V lost 5 bases to trimming and J lost 0 bases, with 15 bases between them. Per germline, CDR1 SGHRS and CDR2 YFSETQ. The CDR3 length is 15 residues. CDR3 protein: CASSRNQGTSYEQYF. As DNA, the CDR3 is TGCGCCAGCAGTAGAAATCAGGGAACCTCCTACGAGCAGTACTTC.

V is TRBV5-1 and J is TRBJ2-7, with 8 positions matching TRBD1. Germline assignment: CDR1 SGHRS and CDR2 YFSETQ. The V gene end was trimmed by 1 base and the J gene end by 0 bases; junction bases not matched to a gene: 6. This CDR3 contains 16 residues. CDR3 coding DNA: TGCGCCAGCAGCTTGTTATCCGGGACAGGCTCCTACGAGCAGTACTTC. Translating it yields CASSLLSGTGSYEQYF.

This clonotype was seen only a few times. The chain combines TRBV15 with TRBJ2-1; D is possibly TRBD2 (5 bases). V dropped 0 bases and J dropped 5 bases, with 11 bases sitting between them. Germline CDR1 and CDR2: LNHNV and YYDKDF (reference sequence). This CDR3 contains 15 residues. CDR3 amino acids: CATSREPSSDNEQFF. The CDR3 DNA reads TGTGCCACCAGCAGAGAACCTAGCAGCGACAATGAGCAGTTCTTC.

The genes are TRBV9 and TRBJ2-2, with 8 positions matching TRBD2. There are 17 residues in the CDR3. Germline V gives CDR1 SGDLS, CDR2 YYNGEE. Losses at the gene ends were 0 bases for V and 4 bases for J; bases not matched to a gene: 8. CDR3 DNA sequence: TGTGCCAGCAGCGTAGCTCCGGGGGGGCAGCGCACCGGGGAGCTGTTTTTT. Protein sequence: CASSVAPGGQRTGELFF.

The chain is built from TRBV6-2 or TRBV6-3 and TRBJ2-1; tentative D call: TRBD2 (6 bases). CDR1 MNHEY and CDR2 SVGEGT come from the germline V gene. The CDR3 has 16 amino acids. The V gene lost 5 bases and the J gene lost 0 bases, with 14 bases spanning the gap. The CDR3 sequence is CASSLAPDRSYNEQFF. The CDR3 coding sequence is TGTGCCAGCAGTCTAGCGCCCGATCGCTCCTACAATGAGCAGTTCTTC.

This clonotype was seen only a few times. The V call is TRBV12-3 or TRBV12-4, the J call TRBJ2-2; D may be TRBD1 (5 bases). Trimming shortened V by 5 bases and J by 1 base, and 14 bases separated the two germline ends. This CDR3 has 16 amino acids. CDR3 in amino acids: CASSHSRTGNTGELFF. The CDR3 DNA sequence: TGTGCCAGCAGTCACTCACGTACAGGGAACACCGGGGAGCTGTTTTTT.

This clonotype was observed at least ten times. The chain recombines TRBV28 with TRBJ1-4, with 10 bases aligning to TRBD1. V was clipped by 6 bases and J by 7 bases; unmatched bases: 8. Germline assignment: CDR1 MDHEN and CDR2 SYDVKM. The CDR3 contains 15 residues. CDR3 protein: CASSPGGTGVEKLFF. The DNA for the CDR3 is TGTGCCAGCAGCCCCGGAGGGACAGGGGTTGAAAAACTGTTTTTT.

The V gene is TRBV6-2 or TRBV6-3, the J gene TRBJ2-7; no firm D call. The CDR3 length is 13 residues. With 7 bases removed from V and 3 bases from J, the gap between germline ends came to 13 bases. Per germline, CDR1 MNHEY and CDR2 SVGEGT. CDR3 in amino acids: CASTNGGVYEQYF. In nucleotides, the CDR3 is TGTGCCAGCACCAACGGTGGTGTCTACGAGCAGTACTTC.

This chain joins TRBV20-1 and TRBJ1-3; D is undetermined. V was shortened by 6 bases and J by 0 bases, with 6 bases between the two germline ends. Per the germline V gene, CDR1 is DFQATT and CDR2 is SNEGSKA (reference sequence). The CDR3 sequence is 12 residues long. Written as DNA, the CDR3 is TGCAGTGCCGCCAGCTCTGGAAACACCATATATTTT. It translates to CSAASSGNTIYF.

The chain couples TRBV20-1 to TRBJ2-7; 11 bases align to TRBD1. The junction had 19 bases not matched to a gene; V was cut back by 1 base and J by 2 bases. The CDR3 is 20 amino acids. Germline CDR1 and CDR2: DFQATT and SNEGSKA (reference sequence). The CDR3 DNA is TGCAGTGCTAGAGCTCCCCTCGGGACAGGGGGTGCGGGAGTCCCCTACGAGCAGTACTTC. Translation gives CSARAPLGTGGAGVPYEQYF.